This T cell receptor beta chain was retrieved from a study of T-cell reconstitution after alpha-beta-depleted transplantation in children. This clonotype has just a few counts. Unique molecular identifiers were used in preparing the TCRbeta library. TCRdb re-derived calls from the PCR reads in MiXCR, one entry per CDR3 protein. The sample shows approximately 800,000 distinct CDR3 sequences, about 15% of them seen only once. CDR3 length equals 11 residues. Trimming removed 7 bases at V and 5 bases at J, with 9 bases between. Germline V lookup: CDR1 SQVTM, CDR2 ANQGSEA. Sample: PBMCs, mostly from graft donor cells, taken 360 days after TCRalphabeta/CD19-depleted stem cell transplant. The genes are TRBV29-1 and TRBJ2-1; D uncertain. The sequence was obtained from a male patient between 10 and 17 years old who had a stem cell transplant for acute lymphoblastic leukemia, so the T cells may come from the graft donor. The CDR3 coding sequence is TGCAGCGGAGGACGGGACAATGAGCAGTTCTTC. It translates to CSGGRDNEQFF.